This TCR beta chain stems from a study of blood T cell repertoires in COVID-19. Overall study: The analysed material was cDNA or gDNA that came from T cells, B-cell-depleted T cells, or PBMCs.

V was clipped by 0 bases and J by 10 bases; unmatched bases: 11. Germline lookup yields CDR1 LGHDT and CDR2 YNNKEL (reference sequence). This CDR3 has 15 residues. In the authors' methods: For nucleated cells, counts were estimated from reference gene primer amplification. Sequencing was performed with immunoSEQ multiplex PCR; in TCRdb, only in-frame clones are kept and a portion is missing. V and J calls and clone size are those listed in that table; D and trimming were worked out from the DNA. The table shows under 300,000 clones, with approximately 79% occurring only once. This chain joins TRBV3-1 (or the pseudogene TRBV3-2) and TRBJ1-2; 7 nucleotides align to TRBD1. The specimen sequenced was peripheral blood. The TCR comes from a woman aged 40 to 50 with active or convalescent COVID-19. The CDR3, as DNA: TGTGCCAGCAGCCAAGATTGGGACAGACGGGGAGACTACACCTTC. Amino acids: CASSQDWDRRGDYTF.